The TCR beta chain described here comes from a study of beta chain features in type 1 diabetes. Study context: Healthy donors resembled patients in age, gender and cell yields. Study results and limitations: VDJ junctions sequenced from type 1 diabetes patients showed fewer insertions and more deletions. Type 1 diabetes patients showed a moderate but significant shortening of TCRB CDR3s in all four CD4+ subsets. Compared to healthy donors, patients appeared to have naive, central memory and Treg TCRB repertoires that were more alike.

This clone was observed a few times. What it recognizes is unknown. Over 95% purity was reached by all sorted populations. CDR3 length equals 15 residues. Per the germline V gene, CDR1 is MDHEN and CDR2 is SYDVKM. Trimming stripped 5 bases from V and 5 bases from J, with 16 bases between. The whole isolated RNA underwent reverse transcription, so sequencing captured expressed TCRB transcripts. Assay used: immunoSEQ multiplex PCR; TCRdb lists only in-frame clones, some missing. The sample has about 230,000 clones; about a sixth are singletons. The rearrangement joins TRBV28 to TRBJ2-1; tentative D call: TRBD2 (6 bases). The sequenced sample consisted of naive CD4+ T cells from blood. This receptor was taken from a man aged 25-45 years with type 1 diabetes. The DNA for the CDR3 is TGTGCCAGCAGTCCCGCTAGCGCCCCTAACAATGAGCAGTTCTTC. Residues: CASSPASAPNNEQFF.